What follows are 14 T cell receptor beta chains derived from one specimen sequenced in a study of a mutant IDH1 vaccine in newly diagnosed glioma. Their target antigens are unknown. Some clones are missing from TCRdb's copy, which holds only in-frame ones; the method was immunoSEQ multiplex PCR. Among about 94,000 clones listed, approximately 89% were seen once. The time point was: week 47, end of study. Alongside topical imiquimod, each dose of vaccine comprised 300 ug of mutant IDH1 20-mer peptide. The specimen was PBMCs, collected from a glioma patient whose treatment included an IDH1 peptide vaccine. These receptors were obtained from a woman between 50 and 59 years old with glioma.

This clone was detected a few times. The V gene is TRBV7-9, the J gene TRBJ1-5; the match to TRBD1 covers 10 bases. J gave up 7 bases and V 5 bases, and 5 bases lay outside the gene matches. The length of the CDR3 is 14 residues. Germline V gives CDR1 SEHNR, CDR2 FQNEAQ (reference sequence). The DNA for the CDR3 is TGTGCCAGCAGCCCCCGGGACAGGGGCCAGCCCCAGCATTTT. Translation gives CASSPRDRGQPQHF.

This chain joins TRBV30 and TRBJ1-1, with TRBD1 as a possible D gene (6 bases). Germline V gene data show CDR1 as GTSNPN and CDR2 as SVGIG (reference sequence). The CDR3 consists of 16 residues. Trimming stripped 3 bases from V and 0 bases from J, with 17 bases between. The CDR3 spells CAWSSRLRGLNTEAFF. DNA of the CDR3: TGTGCCTGGAGCAGTCGGTTGAGGGGGTTGAACACTGAAGCTTTCTTT. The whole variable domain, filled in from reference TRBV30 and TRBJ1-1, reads SQTIHQWPATLVQPVGSPLSLECTVEGTSNPNLYWYRQAAGRGLQLLFYSVGIGQISSEVPQNLSASRPQDRQFILSSKKLLLSDSGFYLCAWSSRLRGLNTEAFFGQGTRLTVV.

CDR3 bases: TGTGCCAGCAGTGAATGGACAGGGAACACCGGGGAGCTGTTTTTT. This codes for CASSEWTGNTGELFF. This chain links TRBV2 with TRBJ2-2; TRBD1 aligns across 7 bases. CDR3 length equals 15 residues. Germline trimming cut 2 bases from V and 1 base from J; bases unmatched to any gene: 1. Germline CDR1 reads SNHLY; CDR2 reads FYNNEI.

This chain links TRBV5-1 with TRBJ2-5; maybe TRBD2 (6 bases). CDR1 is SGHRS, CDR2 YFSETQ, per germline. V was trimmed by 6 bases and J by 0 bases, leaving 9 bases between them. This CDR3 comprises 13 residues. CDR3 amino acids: CASKGGNQETQYF. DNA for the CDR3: TGCGCCAGCAAAGGAGGGAACCAAGAGACCCAGTACTTC.

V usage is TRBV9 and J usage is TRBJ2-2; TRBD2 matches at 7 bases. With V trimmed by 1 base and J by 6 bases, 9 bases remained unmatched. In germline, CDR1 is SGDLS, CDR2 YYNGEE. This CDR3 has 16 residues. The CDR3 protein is CASSVTRTSVAGELFF. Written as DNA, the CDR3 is TGTGCCAGCAGCGTAACCCGTACTAGCGTGGCCGGGGAGCTGTTTTTT.

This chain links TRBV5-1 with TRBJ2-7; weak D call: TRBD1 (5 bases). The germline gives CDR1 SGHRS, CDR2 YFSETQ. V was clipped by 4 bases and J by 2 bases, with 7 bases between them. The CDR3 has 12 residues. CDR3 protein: CASSQQAYEQYF. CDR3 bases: TGCGCCAGCAGCCAACAGGCCTACGAGCAGTACTTC. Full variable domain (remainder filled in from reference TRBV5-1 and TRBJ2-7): KAGVTQTPRYLIKTRGQQVTLSCSPISGHRSVSWYQQTPGQGLQFLFEYFSETQRNKGNFPGRFSGRQFSNSRSEMNVSTLELGDSALYLCASSQQAYEQYFGPGTRLTVT.

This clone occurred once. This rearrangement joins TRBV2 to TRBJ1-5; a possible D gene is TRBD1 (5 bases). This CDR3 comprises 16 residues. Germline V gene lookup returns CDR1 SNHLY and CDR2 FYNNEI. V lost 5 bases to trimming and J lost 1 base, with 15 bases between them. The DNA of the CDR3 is TGTGCCAGCAGTCCGAGACAGTCTTTAAGCAATCAGCCCCAGCATTTT. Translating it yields CASSPRQSLSNQPQHF.

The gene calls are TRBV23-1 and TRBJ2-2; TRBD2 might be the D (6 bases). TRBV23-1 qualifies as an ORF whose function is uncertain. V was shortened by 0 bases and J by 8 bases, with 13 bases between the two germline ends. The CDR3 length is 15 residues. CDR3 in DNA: TGCGCCAGCAGTCAATCCGGGCAGGGAGGAGGGGAGCTGTTTTTT. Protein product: CASSQSGQGGGELFF.

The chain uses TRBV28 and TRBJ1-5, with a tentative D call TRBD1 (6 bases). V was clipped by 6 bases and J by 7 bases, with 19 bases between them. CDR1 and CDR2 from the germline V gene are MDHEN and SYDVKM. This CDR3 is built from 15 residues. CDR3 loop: CASSPPRGGGQPQHF. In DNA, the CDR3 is TGTGCCAGCAGCCCCCCCAGGGGCGGAGGGCAGCCCCAGCATTTT.

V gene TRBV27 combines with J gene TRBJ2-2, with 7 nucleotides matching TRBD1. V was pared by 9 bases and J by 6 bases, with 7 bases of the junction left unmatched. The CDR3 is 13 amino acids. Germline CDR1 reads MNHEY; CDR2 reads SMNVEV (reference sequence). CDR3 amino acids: CASRGGLAGELFF. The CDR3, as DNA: TGTGCCAGTAGAGGGGGCTTGGCCGGGGAGCTGTTTTTT.

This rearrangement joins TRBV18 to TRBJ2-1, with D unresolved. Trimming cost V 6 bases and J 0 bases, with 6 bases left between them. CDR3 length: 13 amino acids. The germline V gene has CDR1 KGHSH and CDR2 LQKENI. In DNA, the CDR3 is TGTGCCAGCTCCCCAAGCTCCTACAATGAGCAGTTCTTC. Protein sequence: CASSPSSYNEQFF.

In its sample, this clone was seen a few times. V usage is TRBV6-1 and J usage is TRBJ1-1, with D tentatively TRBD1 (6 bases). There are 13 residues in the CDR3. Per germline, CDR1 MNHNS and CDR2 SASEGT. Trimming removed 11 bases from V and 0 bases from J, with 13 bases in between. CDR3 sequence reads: CALGQLLNTEAFF. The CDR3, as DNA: TGTGCCCTTGGACAGCTACTGAACACTGAAGCTTTCTTT.

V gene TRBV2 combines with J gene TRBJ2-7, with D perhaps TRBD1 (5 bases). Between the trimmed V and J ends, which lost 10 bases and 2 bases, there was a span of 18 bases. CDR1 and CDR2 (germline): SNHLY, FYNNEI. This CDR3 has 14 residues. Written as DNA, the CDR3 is TGTGCCACCTCAGGGAAATTAGTCCCCTACGAGCAGTACTTC. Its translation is CATSGKLVPYEQYF.

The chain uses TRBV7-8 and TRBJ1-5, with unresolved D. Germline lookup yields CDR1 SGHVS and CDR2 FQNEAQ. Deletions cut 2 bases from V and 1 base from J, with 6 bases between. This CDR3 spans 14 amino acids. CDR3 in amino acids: CASSLTGSNQPQHF. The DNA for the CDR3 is TGTGCCAGCAGCTTAACCGGGAGCAATCAGCCCCAGCATTTT.